Listed below are T cell receptor beta chains from one sample, sequenced in a study of cytomegalovirus exposure and HLA in healthy donors. The protocol was immunoSEQ multiplex PCR, while the TCRdb copy is restricted to in-frame clones and leaves out a portion. The repertoire includes 130,000 or so clones, approximately 66% of them detected once, and about 8.9% sits in the top ten. The sequenced sample was PBMCs. The receptors here all came from a woman aged 40 to 50 in good health and CMV-seropositive. Both conserved end residues are part of each CDR3. Each record gives: V gene, J gene, D gene, clone size, CDR3 protein, CDR3 DNA. D genes are given only for firm matches. Expanded clones get a size class; other rows say once, few or many, or leave the size out.

>TRBV5-1|TRBJ1-1|-|-
CASSSLDSYTEAFF
TGCGCCAGCAGCTCCCTAGACAGCTACACTGAAGCTTTCTTT
>TRBV6-1|TRBJ1-5|-|-
CASSESGDGQPQHF
TGTGCCAGCAGTGAATCCGGGGATGGACAGCCCCAGCATTTT
>TRBV5-1|TRBJ1-5|TRBD1|-
CASSLGQGGQPQHF
TGCGCCAGCAGCTTAGGCCAGGGGGGTCAGCCCCAGCATTTT
>TRBV4-1|TRBJ2-1|TRBD2|-
CASSQVGLAGRREQFF
TGCGCCAGCAGCCAAGTCGGACTAGCGGGGAGACGGGAGCAGTTCTTC
>TRBV29-1|TRBJ2-7|-|-
CSVYEPYEQYF
TGCAGCGTTTATGAGCCCTACGAGCAGTACTTC
>TRBV2|TRBJ1-2|TRBD1|-
CASSDGTGEGYGYTF
TGTGCCAGCAGTGACGGGACAGGGGAGGGCTATGGCTACACCTTC
>TRBV5-1|TRBJ2-7|-|-
CASSGTGSYEQYF
TGCGCCAGCAGCGGAACAGGCTCCTACGAGCAGTACTTC
>TRBV2|TRBJ2-3|TRBD1|-
CATRGQGTDTQYF
TGTGCCACCCGGGGACAGGGTACAGATACGCAGTATTTT
>TRBV6-1|TRBJ1-4|-|-
CAGSGSTNEKLFF
TGTGCCGGCTCAGGATCAACTAATGAAAAACTGTTTTTT
>TRBV5-1|TRBJ2-5|TRBD2|-
CASSLISGGYQETQYF
TGCGCCAGCAGCTTGATAAGCGGGGGATACCAAGAGACCCAGTACTTC
>TRBV18|TRBJ2-7|-|-
CASSPTGLAYEQYF
TGTGCCAGCTCACCAACAGGCCTCGCCTACGAGCAGTACTTC
>TRBV7-9|TRBJ2-1|TRBD2|-
CASSLGYSGGLNEQFF
TGTGCCAGCAGCTTAGGATATAGCGGGGGCCTCAATGAGCAGTTCTTC
>TRBV7-9|TRBJ2-1|TRBD2|-
CASSLLGLADEQFF
TGTGCCAGCAGCCTTCTCGGACTAGCGGACGAGCAGTTCTTC
>TRBV5-8|TRBJ2-7|-|-
CASRSRAYEQYF
TGTGCCAGCAGAAGTCGGGCCTACGAGCAGTACTTC
>TRBV5-1|TRBJ2-7|-|-
CASSPGNSYEQYF
TGCGCCAGCTCCCCCGGGAACTCCTACGAGCAGTACTTC
>TRBV27|TRBJ2-3|-|-
CASSTPPSDTQYF
TGTGCCAGCAGTACCCCTCCTAGTGATACGCAGTATTTT
>TRBV6-6|TRBJ1-2|TRBD1|-
CASQRDSFVGGYTF
TGTGCCAGCCAAAGGGACAGCTTTGTTGGTGGCTACACCTTC
>TRBV5-1|TRBJ2-1|-|-
CASSLALSGLNEQFF
TGCGCCAGCAGCTTGGCCCTATCGGGGTTAAATGAGCAGTTCTTC
>TRBV18|TRBJ2-3|-|-
CASSPADTQYF
TGTGCCAGCTCACCCGCAGATACGCAGTATTTT
>TRBV5-1|TRBJ1-5|-|-
CASSLVSGAGQPQHF
TGCGCCAGCAGCTTGGTGTCAGGGGCTGGGCAGCCCCAGCATTTT
>TRBV7-2|TRBJ2-1|TRBD2|few
CASSLASGRGNEQFF
TGTGCCAGCAGCTTAGCTAGCGGGAGGGGGAATGAGCAGTTCTTC
>TRBV9|TRBJ2-3|TRBD2|once
CASSVLPSGTTDTQYF
TGTGCCAGCAGCGTACTTCCTAGCGGGACCACAGATACGCAGTATTTT
>TRBV6-5|TRBJ2-3|-|-
CASSYSPSPGADTQYF
TGTGCCAGCAGTTACTCGCCAAGCCCAGGGGCAGATACGCAGTATTTT
>TRBV14|TRBJ2-2|-|-
CASSRSLNTGELFF
TGTGCCAGCAGCAGAAGCTTGAACACCGGGGAGCTGTTTTTT
>TRBV6-1|TRBJ1-4|-|-
CASSAFGTVEEKLFF
TGTGCCAGCAGTGCCTTCGGGACTGTCGAAGAAAAACTGTTTTTT
>TRBV20-1|TRBJ2-3|-|-
CSAPSGDTQYF
TGCAGTGCCCCATCCGGAGATACGCAGTATTTT
>TRBV7-2|TRBJ1-5|TRBD1|-
CASSLRQGVSQPQHF
TGTGCCAGCAGCTTAAGACAGGGGGTGTCTCAGCCCCAGCATTTT
>TRBV9|TRBJ1-6|TRBD1|-
CASTTGVDSPLHF
TGTGCCAGCACGACAGGGGTTGATTCACCCCTCCACTTT
>TRBV9|TRBJ1-1|-|-
CASSAGQRTEAFF
TGTGCCAGCAGCGCGGGCCAGCGGACTGAAGCTTTCTTT
>TRBV5-4|TRBJ1-2|TRBD1|-
CASSLGPTGSGYTF
TGTGCCAGCAGCTTGGGACCGACAGGGAGTGGCTACACCTTC
>TRBV18|TRBJ2-5|-|-
CASSPDDSGLETQYF
TGTGCCAGCTCACCTGATGACTCAGGGTTGGAGACCCAGTACTTC
>TRBV2|TRBJ2-7|-|few
CASIGAEPPSSYEQYF
TGTGCCAGCATAGGAGCGGAGCCGCCGAGCTCCTACGAGCAGTACTTC
>TRBV7-8|TRBJ2-7|TRBD2|-
CASNPQTSGGATYEQYF
TGTGCCAGCAACCCACAGACTAGCGGGGGGGCTACCTACGAGCAGTACTTC
>TRBV6-5|TRBJ2-5|-|-
CASSRDIQETQYF
TGTGCCAGCAGTCGGGACATCCAAGAGACCCAGTACTTC